A single sample is the source of the 18 T cell receptor beta chains below, sequenced in a study of blood T cell repertoires in COVID-19. Libraries were prepared by immunoSEQ multiplex PCR; TCRdb keeps only in-frame clonotypes and omits some of them. The table lists 55,000 to 65,000 clones, roughly 90% of them singletons. The specimen was peripheral blood. These receptors all come from a man older than 75 in a cohort sampled during active COVID-19.

V and J are TRBV29-1 and TRBJ1-2, with 7 bases aligning to TRBD1. Germline lookup yields CDR1 SQVTM and CDR2 ANQGSEA. The ends lost 5 bases at V and 4 bases at J; junction bases unmatched: 1. The CDR3 length is 11 residues. Here the CDR3 reads CSVRDSYGYTF. The CDR3 region has the DNA TGCAGCGTTCGGGACAGCTATGGCTACACCTTC.

This sequence joins TRBV3-1 (or the pseudogene TRBV3-2) and TRBJ2-3; 12 nucleotides agree with TRBD2. Trimming removed 4 bases from V and 0 bases from J; junction bases left unmatched: 8. The CDR3 contains 18 residues. CDR1 is LGHDT and CDR2 is YNNKEL in the germline V gene (reference sequence). CDR3 nucleotide sequence: TGTGCCAGCAGCCCACTAGCGGGGGGCCGCTCTAGCACAGATACGCAGTATTTT. Residues: CASSPLAGGRSSTDTQYF.

The chain combines TRBV13 with TRBJ2-1; 8 positions match TRBD2. J lost 7 bases, V lost 1 base, and 6 bases had no gene match. The CDR3 is 15 amino acids. Germline-derived CDR1 and CDR2 are PRHDT and FYEKMQ (reference sequence). CDR3 protein: CASSLVGRAGNEQFF. The CDR3 nucleotides are TGTGCCAGCAGCTTAGTCGGGAGGGCCGGGAATGAGCAGTTCTTC.

This rearrangement joins TRBV21-1 to TRBJ2-5; no DNA check was done on the table's D call, TRBD2. TRBV21-1 is annotated as a pseudogene. The CDR3 runs to 11 residues. The CDR3 bases are TGTGCCAGCCGCCACCGGGAGACCCAGTACTTC. Translated: CASRHRETQYF.

This clone was observed a single time. The CDR3 loop is CASSAGQGNYGYTF. CDR3 in DNA: TGTGCCAGCAGCGCGGGACAGGGGAACTATGGCTACACCTTC. The chain joins TRBV2 to TRBJ1-2; TRBD1 matches at 10 bases. CDR3 length: 14 amino acids. V was pared by 6 bases and J by 2 bases, with 3 bases of the junction left unmatched. Germline V lookup: CDR1 SNHLY, CDR2 FYNNEI.

The V gene is TRBV29-1, the J gene TRBJ2-1; maybe TRBD1 (5 bases). Germline V gene sequence: CDR1 SQVTM, CDR2 ANQGSEA. This CDR3 is 13 amino acids long. Trimming pared 2 bases from V and 7 bases from J, leaving 12 bases between. The CDR3 loop reads CSVEQGSLNEQFF. The CDR3 region has the DNA TGCAGCGTTGAACAGGGTTCTCTAAATGAGCAGTTCTTC.

There are a few counts of this clone. The chain links TRBV30 to TRBJ2-1; D is undetermined. Trimming shortened V by 0 bases and J by 6 bases, and 18 bases separated the two germline ends. Germline CDR1 GTSNPN, CDR2 SVGIG (reference sequence). The CDR3 is 16 amino acids. In DNA, the CDR3 is TGTGCCTGGAGTGTACGTGGCTCAGCGTACGGCAATGAGCAGTTCTTC. This codes for CAWSVRGSAYGNEQFF.

The chain employs TRBV5-1 and TRBJ1-6; TRBD1 might be the D (5 bases). This CDR3 has 15 residues. The germline CDR1 and CDR2 sequences are SGHRS and YFSETQ. Trimming stripped 0 bases from V and 7 bases from J, with 11 bases between. The CDR3 spells CASSLGSGSNSPLHF. CDR3 DNA sequence: TGCGCCAGCAGCTTGGGGTCAGGGTCGAATTCACCCCTCCACTTT.

The V gene is TRBV10-3, the J gene TRBJ2-1, with 8 bases fitting TRBD1. V lost 6 bases to trimming and J lost 5 bases; unmatched junction nucleotides: 6. The CDR3 runs 14 residues. CDR1 ENHRY and CDR2 SYGVKD come from the germline V gene. The CDR3 reads CAIRPMGQDNEQFF. The CDR3 nucleotides are TGTGCCATCAGACCCATGGGACAGGACAATGAGCAGTTCTTC.

The V call is TRBV30, the J call TRBJ1-3; D unclear. Deletions cut 2 bases from V and 4 bases from J, with 9 bases between. Per the germline V gene, CDR1 is GTSNPN and CDR2 is SVGIG (reference sequence). This CDR3 spans 13 amino acids. CDR3 sequence (DNA): TGTGCCTGGAGTCAATCCGCGGGAAACACCATATATTTT. It yields the protein CAWSQSAGNTIYF.

V usage is TRBV7-2 and J usage is TRBJ2-2; maybe TRBD1 (6 bases). CDR1 is SGHTA and CDR2 is FQGNSA in the germline V gene. This CDR3 has 14 residues. V lost 3 bases, J lost 6 bases, and 11 bases lay in between. As DNA, the CDR3 is TGTGCCAGCAGCTTTTCAGGGGTAGCCGGGGAGCTGTTTTTT. Its translation is CASSFSGVAGELFF.

The rearrangement links TRBV30 to TRBJ1-5; D gene unclear. The CDR3 has 16 amino acids. CDR1 is GTSNPN, CDR2 SVGIG, per germline (reference sequence). V lost 0 bases and J lost 0, with 12 bases in between. The CDR3 region is CAWSVNGDYSNQPQHF. Written as DNA, the CDR3 is TGTGCCTGGAGTGTAAACGGGGATTATAGCAATCAGCCCCAGCATTTT.

The chain employs TRBV6-1 and TRBJ1-6; possibly TRBD1 for D (6 bases). Germline V gene sequence: CDR1 MNHNS, CDR2 SASEGT. Trimming removed 4 bases at V and 5 bases at J, with 15 bases between. CDR3 length: 16 residues. CDR3 nucleotide sequence: TGTGCCAGCAGTGGGCAGGGGCTTCTCAATAATTCACCCCTCCACTTT. It specifies CASSGQGLLNNSPLHF.

The J gene is TRBJ1-1, the V gene TRBV6-6; D gene uncertain. Trimming cost V 2 bases and J 1 base, with 5 bases left between them. The CDR3 has 13 residues. The germline V gene encodes CDR1 MNHNY and CDR2 SVGAGI (reference sequence). As DNA, the CDR3 is TGTGCCAGCAGTTACGACTGGAACACTGAAGCTTTCTTT. Translated: CASSYDWNTEAFF.

The rearrangement links TRBV7-9 to TRBJ2-7; 7 nucleotides agree with TRBD1. Germline V gene data show CDR1 as SEHNR and CDR2 as FQNEAQ (reference sequence). The CDR3 is made up of 16 amino acids. V shed 6 bases, J shed 3 bases, and the junction held 14 bases outside the gene matches. The CDR3 loop reads CASRGSTGSDIYEQYF. The CDR3 DNA sequence: TGTGCCAGCAGAGGGTCGACAGGGTCCGATATCTACGAGCAGTACTTC.

This clone was seen only once. The V gene is TRBV3-1 (or the pseudogene TRBV3-2), the J gene TRBJ2-2; 7 bases are shared with TRBD2. Trimming removed 7 bases from V and 2 bases from J; junction bases left unmatched: 10. Germline V gives CDR1 LGHDT, CDR2 YNNKEL (reference sequence). This CDR3 is 16 amino acids long. CDR3 amino acids: CASNYRAGQNTGELFF. In DNA, the CDR3 is TGTGCCAGCAACTATCGAGCGGGGCAAAACACCGGGGAGCTGTTTTTT.

The chain couples TRBV6-2 or TRBV6-3 to TRBJ2-1, with TRBD2 matching over 7 bases. The trim removed 0 bases at V and 2 bases at J, leaving 7 bases unmatched. The CDR3 extends over 17 amino acids. Germline V lookup: CDR1 MNHEY, CDR2 SVGEGT. CDR3: CASSYSQGLAAYNEQFF. CDR3 sequence (DNA): TGTGCCAGCAGTTACTCCCAGGGTCTAGCGGCCTACAATGAGCAGTTCTTC.

The chain links TRBV3-1 (or the pseudogene TRBV3-2) to TRBJ2-1; TRBD2 agrees at 10 bases. Germline trimming cut 2 bases from V and 6 bases from J; bases unmatched to any gene: 1. The CDR3 contains 14 residues. Germline assignment: CDR1 LGHDT and CDR2 YNNKEL (reference sequence). CDR3 in DNA: TGTGCCAGCAGCCAACCTAGCGGGAGCAATGAGCAGTTCTTC. This gives the protein CASSQPSGSNEQFF.